This entry lists 12 T cell receptor beta chains sequenced from one sample in a study of cytomegalovirus exposure and HLA in healthy donors. The PCR contained 60 Vbeta and 13 Jbeta primers. Using immunoSEQ multiplex PCR, the repertoire was profiled, and TCRdb retains in-frame clones only, with some absent. This table has 200,000 to 250,000 clones, roughly 90% appearing once. Specimen: PBMCs. Receptor source: a woman between 18 and 30 years old in good health and CMV-seronegative.

This chain joins TRBV30 and TRBJ2-1; TRBD2 might be the D (5 bases). The length of the CDR3 is 13 residues. The ends were cut back, 3 bases at V and 7 bases at J, with 13 bases in the middle. The germline V gene has CDR1 GTSNPN and CDR2 SVGIG (reference sequence). The CDR3, as DNA: TGTGCCTGGAGATGGCAGCGGATTAATGAGCAGTTCTTC. Its protein is CAWRWQRINEQFF.

The chain uses TRBV11-3 and TRBJ1-2; 7 nucleotides agree with TRBD1. The CDR3 loop spans 17 amino acids. The germline CDR1 and CDR2 sequences are SGHNT and YENEEA. Trimming removed 4 bases from V and 0 bases from J; junction bases left unmatched: 11. The CDR3 region is CASSSHEVGTANYGYTF. CDR3 coding DNA: TGTGCCAGCAGCTCCCACGAAGTCGGGACAGCTAACTATGGCTACACCTTC.

The chain carries TRBV5-4 and TRBJ2-3; TRBD1 aligns across 10 bases. Germline CDR1 reads SGHNT; CDR2 reads YYREEE (reference sequence). CDR3 size: 14 residues. Losses at the gene ends were 3 bases for V and 4 bases for J; bases not matched to a gene: 2. In DNA, the CDR3 is TGTGCCAGCAGCTCGACAGGGGGCCCAGATACGCAGTATTTT. Translated: CASSSTGGPDTQYF. The entire variable domain, with the rest obtained from reference TRBV5-4 and TRBJ2-3, is as follows: ETGVTQSPTHLIKTRGQQVTLRCSSQSGHNTVSWYQQALGQGPQFIFQYYREEENGRGNFPPRFSGLQFPNYSSELNVNALELDDSALYLCASSSTGGPDTQYFGPGTRLTVL.

This sequence joins TRBV11-3 and TRBJ2-5; 7 positions match TRBD1. V lost 1 base, J lost 0 bases, and 2 bases stayed unmatched. This CDR3 has 15 amino acids. Germline values: CDR1 SGHNT, CDR2 YENEEA. The CDR3 DNA sequence: TGTGCCAGCAGCTTAGTAAGGGGGCACCAAGAGACCCAGTACTTC. It encodes CASSLVRGHQETQYF.

This chain uses TRBV6-5 with TRBJ1-6; D ambiguous. CDR3 length: 16 residues. V was trimmed by 0 bases and J by 6 bases, leaving 12 bases between them. Per germline, CDR1 MNHEY and CDR2 SVGAGI. In nucleotides, the CDR3 is TGTGCCAGCAGTTACTCGTGGCGCAGGATTAATTCACCCCTCCACTTT. Its translation: CASSYSWRRINSPLHF.

V and J are TRBV6-5 and TRBJ1-5, with TRBD1 identical over 7 bases. The V gene's germline CDR1 is MNHEY and CDR2 SVGAGI. Trimming took 6 bases from V and 1 from J; bases not matched to a gene: 3. The CDR3 consists of 14 residues. CDR3 protein: CASSKGASNQPQHF. CDR3 bases: TGTGCCAGCAGCAAGGGGGCAAGCAATCAGCCCCAGCATTTT.

With regard to this clone: An end of the junction does not agree with germline; a read error may underlie this. The chain carries TRBV4-2 and TRBJ2-7, with 16 bases aligning to TRBD2. The CDR3 is 15 residues long. CDR1 and CDR2 (germline): LGHNA, YNFKEQ. The CDR3 DNA follows: TGTGCCAGCAGCCACCGAGGGACTAGCGGGGGGGTAATGGCGTTC. The encoded protein is CASSHRGTSGGVMAF.

CDR3 in amino acids: CASSRTGGSRTEAFF. CDR3 DNA: TGTGCCAGCAGCAGAACAGGGGGCTCTCGGACTGAAGCTTTCTTT. The chain recombines TRBV7-2 with TRBJ1-1; TRBD1 aligns across 9 bases. This CDR3 comprises 15 residues. Germline V gene lookup returns CDR1 SGHTA and CDR2 FQGNSA. J gave up 5 bases and V 5 bases, and 9 bases lay outside the gene matches.

The chain couples TRBV18 to TRBJ1-4, with 7 bases matching TRBD1. Germline trimming cut 3 bases from V and 7 bases from J; bases unmatched to any gene: 8. CDR3 size: 15 residues. The germline CDR1 and CDR2 sequences are KGHSH and LQKENI. As DNA, the CDR3 is TGTGCCAGCTCACCCGACAGGGCCCTAGGTGAAAAACTGTTTTTT. Its translation: CASSPDRALGEKLFF.

The genes are TRBV10-3 and TRBJ1-1; possible D gene TRBD1, 6 bases. Trimming left V 4 bases short and J 4 bases short, with 13 bases between. Per the germline V gene, CDR1 is ENHRY and CDR2 is SYGVKD. The CDR3 length is 14 residues. This CDR3 reads CAISAWGRRTEAFF. The CDR3 coding sequence is TGTGCCATCAGTGCCTGGGGGCGGCGCACTGAAGCTTTCTTT.

The chain combines TRBV30 with TRBJ1-2; TRBD1 matches at 7 bases. Trimming took 1 base from V and 6 from J; bases not matched to a gene: 5. The CDR3 sequence is 13 residues long. Germline V lookup: CDR1 GTSNPN, CDR2 SVGIG (reference sequence). CDR3 nucleotides: TGTGCCTGGAGTGCAGGGGGTTGGGATGGCTACACCTTC. As protein: CAWSAGGWDGYTF.

J is TRBJ1-3 and V is TRBV7-9; 11 nucleotides line up with TRBD1. The V gene's germline CDR1 is SEHNR and CDR2 FQNEAQ (reference sequence). The CDR3 is made up of 18 amino acids. V shed 5 bases, J shed 0 bases, and the junction held 9 bases outside the gene matches. The CDR3 is CASSEAWTGGNSGNTIYF. The CDR3 nucleotides read TGTGCCAGCAGCGAGGCATGGACAGGGGGCAACTCTGGAAACACCATATATTTT.